This T cell receptor beta chain was sequenced during a study of radiation and T cells in renal cell carcinoma. As for time point: blood 2 weeks post-SBRT. Treatment specified: 15 Gy SBRT to primary tumor, nephrectomy 4 weeks later. In its sample, this clone was seen once. Compared with germline, one end of the junction differs, possibly owing to a read error. Germline values: CDR1 SGDLS, CDR2 YYNGEE. The CDR3 covers 13 residues. Sequencing was performed with immunoSEQ multiplex PCR; in TCRdb, only in-frame clones are kept and a portion is missing. Seen here are around 70,000 clones, about 81% observed once, and the top ten hold almost 6%.

Sequenced here: blood, sampled from a patient whose treatment included radiotherapy and nephrectomy. J is TRBJ2-7 and V is TRBV9; tentatively, D is TRBD1 or TRBD2 (5 bases each). This TCR was sampled from a man aged 60 to 75 with renal cell carcinoma. The CDR3, as DNA: TGTGCCGGCAGCTCGGGACCTGGCTACGAGCAGTACTTC. Translation: CAGSSGPGYEQYF.